What follows are 8 T cell receptor beta chains derived from one specimen sequenced in a study of graft-versus-host responses after intestinal transplantation (dated by TCRdb to the early 2020s). Library preparation used the immunoSEQ multiplex PCR assay. TCRdb re-hosts the immuneACCESS table, in-frame sequences only. Its copies lack some clones; in the studies checked, an unresolved V gene accounts for under half of them, and the cause for the rest is not known. This sample lists 62,000 or so clones; more than 85% were detected once. The ten most abundant clones make up roughly 1.6% of the sample. These TCRs' antigens remain unknown. The sample's time point label, decoded: cells obtained before transplantation from donor or recipient. The sequencing used unstimulated CD8+ T cells sorted from spleen or lymph node cells, collected before transplant. The receptors stem from a human donor who was the organ donor for an intestinal transplant.

This chain connects TRBV5-6 to TRBJ2-1; TRBD2 matches 10 bases. The CDR3 is 15 residues long. Germline values: CDR1 SGHDT, CDR2 YYEEEE. The ends lost 5 bases at V and 5 bases at J; junction bases unmatched: 7. The CDR3 protein is CASRVTSGDHNEQFF. CDR3 DNA sequence: TGTGCCAGCAGGGTTACTAGCGGGGATCACAATGAGCAGTTCTTC.

The chain combines TRBV28 with TRBJ1-5, with D hard to call. Trimming stripped 0 bases from V and 1 base from J, with 7 bases between. The CDR3 is made up of 15 amino acids. Germline V lookup: CDR1 MDHEN, CDR2 SYDVKM. The CDR3 region is CASSLWGGSNQPQHF. Written as DNA, the CDR3 is TGTGCCAGCAGTTTATGGGGAGGGAGCAATCAGCCCCAGCATTTT.

The chain couples TRBV23-1 to TRBJ1-5; TRBD1 agrees at 10 bases. TRBV23-1 is classed as an ORF, of uncertain function. The CDR3 runs to 16 residues. Unmatched junction bases numbered 4, after V lost 4 bases and J lost 1 base. The CDR3 coding sequence is TGCGCCAGCAGTCTACGGACAGGGGGGAGCAATCAGCCCCAGCATTTT. This codes for CASSLRTGGSNQPQHF.

The genes are TRBV14 and TRBJ2-7; D unresolved. The CDR3 has 15 residues. CDR1 SGHDN and CDR2 FVKESK come from the germline V gene. The germline V and J ends were trimmed by 4 bases and 7 bases, with 20 bases remaining between them. The CDR3 DNA sequence: TGTGCCAGCAGCCCGCTGGGTCCCCAGAAGAGGGAGCAGTACTTC. The encoded protein is CASSPLGPQKREQYF.

The V and J genes are TRBV9 and TRBJ2-1; TRBD1 agrees at 8 bases. The CDR3 loop spans 12 amino acids. The ends lost 4 bases at V and 10 bases at J; junction bases unmatched: 4. Germline V gene lookup returns CDR1 SGDLS and CDR2 YYNGEE. CDR3: CASSPRDREQFF. CDR3 nucleotides: TGTGCCAGCAGCCCCAGGGACAGGGAGCAGTTCTTC.

This clone was seen just once. The chain employs TRBV7-9 and TRBJ2-2; tentatively, D is TRBD1 (6 bases). CDR1 and CDR2 from the germline V gene are SEHNR and FQNEAQ (reference sequence). V lost 4 bases and J 7 bases, leaving 19 bases between the germline ends. There are 16 residues in the CDR3. CDR3 sequence: CASSSSPGTSVGELFF. The CDR3 bases are TGTGCCAGCAGCTCGTCTCCCGGGACATCAGTCGGGGAGCTGTTTTTT.

This clone was counted only a few times. This rearrangement joins TRBV30 to TRBJ2-7; D perhaps matches TRBD2 (5 bases). The V and J ends lost 1 base and 5 bases respectively, with 18 bases between them. The CDR3 extends over 15 amino acids. Germline V gene lookup returns CDR1 GTSNPN and CDR2 SVGIG (reference sequence). In nucleotides, the CDR3 is TGTGCCTGGAGTGCGTCAGCTAGCCAGGCGGACGAGCAGTACTTC. Its translation is CAWSASASQADEQYF.

Details on this clone: One junction end disagrees with the germline gene, perhaps due to a read error. V usage is TRBV7-8 and J usage is TRBJ1-1; no clear D gene. The CDR3 is made up of 18 amino acids. Looked up from germline, CDR1 is SGHVS and CDR2 is FQNEAQ. CDR3 sequence (DNA): TGTGCCAGCATCTTACGTCCTACTGCAGGAAACATGAACACTGAAGCTTTCTTT. Residues: CASILRPTAGNMNTEAFF.